This is a list of T cell receptor beta chains from one sample in a study of blood T cell repertoires in COVID-19. Assay used: immunoSEQ multiplex PCR; TCRdb lists only in-frame clones, some missing. The sample consists of 250,000 or so clones, around nine tenths of them appearing once. The sequenced sample consisted of peripheral blood. These receptors came from a woman between 35 and 50 years old who had recovered from COVID-19. Both conserved end residues are part of each CDR3. D genes are given only for firm matches. Where a row states a size, it is once, few, many or the class of an expanded clone; other rows omit it.

clone_size	v_call	j_call	d_call	cdr3_nt	cdr3_aa
once	TRBV7-8	TRBJ2-1	TRBD2	TGTGCCAGCAGCGGGCCCGCTAGCGGGAGGGCCATTGAGCAGTTCTTC	CASSGPASGRAIEQFF
few	TRBV4-2	TRBJ1-1	NA	TGTGCCAGCAGCCAAGAGTGGGCAGGGGCCAGGGCGGCTTTCTTT	CASSQEWAGARAAFF
NA	TRBV7-3	TRBJ2-3	NA	TGTGCCAGCAGCTTAGCGGGACAGCGCACAGATACGCAGTATTTT	CASSLAGQRTDTQYF
NA	TRBV5-1	TRBJ2-2	NA	TGCGCCAGCAGTCATTTGGGCCCCCCGGCCGGGGAGCTGTTTTTT	CASSHLGPPAGELFF
once	TRBV6-2/TRBV6-3	TRBJ2-1	NA	TGTGCCAGCAGTCCCCACGAGATGTGGCAGTTCTTC	CASSPHEMWQFF
NA	TRBV6-5	TRBJ1-2	NA	TGTGCCAGCAGTCCTGACAGCTATGGCTACACCTTC	CASSPDSYGYTF
NA	TRBV2	TRBJ1-4	TRBD1	TGTGCCAGCATGTTAGTGGGGACAGGAAAACTGTTTTTT	CASMLVGTGKLFF
NA	TRBV19	TRBJ1-5	NA	TGTGCCAGTAGTATTGGCTCTAGCAATCAGCCCCAGCATTTT	CASSIGSSNQPQHF
NA	TRBV9	TRBJ2-2	TRBD1	TGTGCCAGCAGCCACACACCCCGAGGGACAGGGGCCCCCGGGGAGCTGTTTTTT	CASSHTPRGTGAPGELFF
NA	TRBV3-1/TRBV3-2	TRBJ2-7	NA	TGTGCCAGCAGTCAGAGGGCAGGACGGGGCTACGAGCAGTACTTC	CASSQRAGRGYEQYF
NA	TRBV20-1	TRBJ2-1	NA	TGCAGTGGGGCCAACTACAATGAGCAGTTCTTC	CSGANYNEQFF
once	TRBV7-8	TRBJ1-2	NA	TGTGCCAGCAGCTTGGTCGCTGGGAGGTACTATGGCTACACCTTC	CASSLVAGRYYGYTF
NA	TRBV7-3	TRBJ2-1	TRBD2	TGTGCCAGCAGCTTCGGTAGCGGGAGGCCCGGGAATGAGCAGTTCTTC	CASSFGSGRPGNEQFF
NA	TRBV7-9	TRBJ1-4	NA	TGTGCCAGCAGCCCCCATGGGCGCGGGGCTGAAAAACTGTTTTTT	CASSPHGRGAEKLFF
NA	TRBV2	TRBJ2-1	TRBD2	TGTGCCGGACGGACCGGGACTAGTGTTGGTGAGCAGTTCTTC	CAGRTGTSVGEQFF
NA	TRBV3-1/TRBV3-2	TRBJ2-2	TRBD2	TGTGCCAGCATAGCGGGAGTCGGCGGGGAGCTGTTTTTT	CASIAGVGGELFF
NA	TRBV14	TRBJ2-2	TRBD2	TGTGCCACCCCTAGCGGGAGGGCGGAGCTGTTTTTT	CATPSGRAELFF
NA	TRBV29-1	TRBJ2-4	NA	TGCAGCGTTGAGTCGGGGATGGGCATTCAGTACTTC	CSVESGMGIQYF
NA	TRBV9	TRBJ2-1	TRBD1	TGTGCCAGCAGCGTAGTAAGGACAGGGGGCTCCTACAATGAGCAGTTCTTC	CASSVVRTGGSYNEQFF
NA	TRBV5-6	TRBJ1-2	NA	TGTGCCAGCAGCTCGCCGGGTGTCTACACCTTC	CASSSPGVYTF
NA	TRBV5-1	TRBJ1-1	NA	TGCGCCAGCAGCTCAACACAGGGGAACACTGAAGCTTTCTTT	CASSSTQGNTEAFF
NA	TRBV27	TRBJ2-1	TRBD2	TGTGCCAGCAGTTTTGGCCCGACTAGCGGGAGGAGGCTTCGTGAGCAGTTCTTC	CASSFGPTSGRRLREQFF
NA	TRBV14	TRBJ2-4	NA	TGTGCCAGCAGCCATGGCGGAGCCAAAAACATTCAGTACTTC	CASSHGGAKNIQYF
NA	TRBV6-5	TRBJ1-6	TRBD1	TGTGCCAGCAGGACAGGGGATAATTCACCCCTCCACTTT	CASRTGDNSPLHF
NA	TRBV9	TRBJ2-3	TRBD2	TGTGCCAGCCAGCAAGGGACTAGCGGCCGCACAGATACGCAGTATTTT	CASQQGTSGRTDTQYF
once	TRBV5-1	TRBJ2-5	TRBD2	TGCGCCAGCAGCCTGGGGACTAGCCAAGAGACCCAGTACTTC	CASSLGTSQETQYF
NA	TRBV7-9	TRBJ1-5	NA	TGTGCCAGCAGCGTAGCCGGGGTCGATCAGCCCCAGCATTTT	CASSVAGVDQPQHF
once	TRBV7-2	TRBJ1-1	NA	TGTGCCAGCGGGGGGACCTTCACTGAAGCTTTCTTT	CASGGTFTEAFF
NA	TRBV5-1	TRBJ1-2	NA	TGCGCCAGCAGCCCTTTCCTAGCTAACTATGGCTACACCTTC	CASSPFLANYGYTF
NA	TRBV4-1	TRBJ2-1	TRBD2	TGCGCCAGCAGCCAGAGACTAGCGGAACCCTACAATGAGCAGTTCTTC	CASSQRLAEPYNEQFF
NA	TRBV12-3/TRBV12-4	TRBJ1-1	NA	TGTGCCAGCAGGACTGGGGCTGCCGAAGCTTTCTTT	CASRTGAAEAFF
few	TRBV5-1	TRBJ1-6	NA	TGCGCCAGCAGCTTCAGGGTAGGGGATAATTCACCCCTCCACTTT	CASSFRVGDNSPLHF
NA	TRBV24-1	TRBJ1-1	TRBD1	TGTGCCACCAGTGACCCTGACAGGGGAGGCACTGAAGCTTTCTTT	CATSDPDRGGTEAFF
NA	TRBV7-2	TRBJ1-2	NA	TGTGCCAGCAGCCAGCGTGGGGGCAGGGCGGGCGGCTACACCTTC	CASSQRGGRAGGYTF
NA	TRBV9	TRBJ2-5	NA	TGTGCCAGCAGTGGCGGGCAAGAGACCCAGTACTTC	CASSGGQETQYF
NA	TRBV27	TRBJ2-7	TRBD1	TGTGCCAGCAGTAAATGGGACAGCCTCTACGAGCAGTACTTC	CASSKWDSLYEQYF
NA	TRBV5-1	TRBJ2-5	TRBD2	TGCGCCAGCAGCCCAGCTAGCGGGAGGGACCTGGGGGAGACCCAGTACTTC	CASSPASGRDLGETQYF
NA	TRBV6-5	TRBJ2-5	TRBD1	TGTGCCAGCAGCCCGGACAGGGACACTCAAGAGACCCAGTACTTC	CASSPDRDTQETQYF
once	TRBV29-1	TRBJ2-7	NA	TGCAGCGTTGAAGGCCAGACCTACGAGCAGTACTTC	CSVEGQTYEQYF
NA	TRBV30	TRBJ1-2	TRBD1	TGTGCCTGGAGGGGACAGGGGACTGGTGGCTACACCTTC	CAWRGQGTGGYTF
NA	TRBV6-6	TRBJ2-1	TRBD2	TGTGCCAGCAGTTACCTACTAGCGGGAAACAATGAGCAGTTCTTC	CASSYLLAGNNEQFF
few	TRBV24-1	TRBJ1-5	TRBD1	TGTGCCACCAGTGATCCTGGACAGGGGGTCCAGCATTTT	CATSDPGQGVQHF